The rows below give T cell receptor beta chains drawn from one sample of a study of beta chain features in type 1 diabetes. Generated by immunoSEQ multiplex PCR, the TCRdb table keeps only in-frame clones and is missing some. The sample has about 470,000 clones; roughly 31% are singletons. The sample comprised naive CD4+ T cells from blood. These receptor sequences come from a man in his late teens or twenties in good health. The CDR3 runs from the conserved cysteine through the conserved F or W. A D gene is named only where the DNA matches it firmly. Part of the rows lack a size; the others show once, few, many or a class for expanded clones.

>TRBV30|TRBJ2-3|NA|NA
TGTGCCTGGAGTGTTAGCTTGAAATGGGATACGCAGTATTTT
CAWSVSLKWDTQYF
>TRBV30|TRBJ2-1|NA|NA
TGTGCCTGGGAGAGCTGGAATGAGCAGTTCTTC
CAWESWNEQFF
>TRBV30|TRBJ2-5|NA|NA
TGTGCCTGGGGCCGGATTCAAGAGACCCAGTACTTC
CAWGRIQETQYF
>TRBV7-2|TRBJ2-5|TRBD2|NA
TGTGCCAGCAGCCGTCGCGGGGGGACCCAGTACTTC
CASSRRGGTQYF
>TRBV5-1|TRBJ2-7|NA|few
TGCGCCAGCAGCTTGGATTCCCTGAACTACGAGCAGTACTTC
CASSLDSLNYEQYF
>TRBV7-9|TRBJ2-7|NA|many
TGTGCCAGCAGCGGGAGCTCCTACGAGCAGTACTTC
CASSGSSYEQYF
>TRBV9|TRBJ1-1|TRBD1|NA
TGTGCCAGCAGCCTTACCGGGACAGGAGACACTGAAGCTTTCTTT
CASSLTGTGDTEAFF
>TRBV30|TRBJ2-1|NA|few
TGTGCCTGGAGTGTACGGATTGGTAATGAGCAGTTCTTC
CAWSVRIGNEQFF
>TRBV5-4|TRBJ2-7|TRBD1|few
TGTGCCAGCAGCTCTGGACAGGTTGGGGCCTACGAGCAGTACTTC
CASSSGQVGAYEQYF
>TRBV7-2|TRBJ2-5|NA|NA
TGTGCCAGCACCACCTCAAGTCTGGCGGGGACCCAGTACTTC
CASTTSSLAGTQYF
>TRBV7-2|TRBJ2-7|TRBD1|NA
TGTGCCAGCAGTCCCGACAGGGGAAGCTCCTACGAGCAGTACTTC
CASSPDRGSSYEQYF